This T cell receptor beta chain was documented in a study of blood T cell repertoires in COVID-19 (dated by TCRdb to about 2020). About the study as a whole: The collaborator samples originated in the United States, Italy and Spain and spanned the acute and convalescent phases of COVID-19. The samples were drawn from two sources: the first 160 participants of the ongoing ImmuneRACE study, and fewer than 1,500 subjects contributed by 6 global collaborators. The material from the prospective study consisted of cDNA or gDNA derived from T cells, B-cell-depleted T cells, or PBMCs. The sample metadata nearly always contained a de-identified subject ID, COVID-19 status, age in years and sex. The dataset comprised deeply sampled blood TCRbeta repertoires from subjects exposed to, actively infected with, or recovered from COVID-19. HLA class I and class II types, where available, came from metadata supplied by the sample provider rather than from assay-based typing. The repertoires were released in a freely available public database meant as a resource for research on the immune response to SARS-CoV-2.

The paper as a whole reports these results and caveats: The amount of clinical and demographic metadata varied by source and participant and was provided uncurated.

Each collaborating institution followed its own protocols to collect whole blood in K2EDTA tubes. For TCRbeta analysis, collaborators shipped samples as frozen whole blood, isolated PBMCs, or DNA extracted from either of those sample types. A word on this clone: No cognate antigen has been identified for it. Base qualities are not recorded, but no much larger clone differs from it by a single base.

The immunoSEQ Assay, a bias-controlled multiplex PCR, was used to amplify TCRbeta CDR3 regions from genomic DNA. The source study handled its data this way. The number of nucleated cells in each sample was estimated from the amplification of reference gene primers within the assay. To quantify the absolute abundance of each unique TCRbeta CDR3 rearrangement, sequence reads were collapsed and filtered. For each sample, productive Simpson clonality was calculated as the square root of Simpson's diversity index across productive rearrangements. TCRdb holds this immuneACCESS table with in-frame rearrangements only. Some clones are missing; in checked studies, unresolved V genes explain under half, and the rest has no known cause. D and trimming were read from the DNA, whereas the V and J calls and clone size are those reported in that table. The sample table contains 150,000 to 200,000 clones; only one count was recorded for about 70% of them. The ten largest clones represent around 8.9% of the sample.

The source is a woman aged 45-65 years with active or convalescent COVID-19. Sequenced sample: peripheral blood.

The nucleotide sequence is given as TGTGCCAGCAGTTCGGACAGGGTTAATGAAAAACTGTTTTTT. Its protein reads: CASSSDRVNEKLFF. The chain employs TRBV6-5 and TRBJ1-4; the central 8 bases match TRBD1. The CDR3 runs 14 amino acids, cysteine and phenylalanine included. CDR3 DNA is the only sequence kept; it has 42 bases, read in frame from the first base. Trimming removed 4 bases from V and 4 bases from J; the gene matches leave 2 bases unexplained. Looking up the germline V gene yields CDR1 MNHEY and CDR2 SVGAGI.